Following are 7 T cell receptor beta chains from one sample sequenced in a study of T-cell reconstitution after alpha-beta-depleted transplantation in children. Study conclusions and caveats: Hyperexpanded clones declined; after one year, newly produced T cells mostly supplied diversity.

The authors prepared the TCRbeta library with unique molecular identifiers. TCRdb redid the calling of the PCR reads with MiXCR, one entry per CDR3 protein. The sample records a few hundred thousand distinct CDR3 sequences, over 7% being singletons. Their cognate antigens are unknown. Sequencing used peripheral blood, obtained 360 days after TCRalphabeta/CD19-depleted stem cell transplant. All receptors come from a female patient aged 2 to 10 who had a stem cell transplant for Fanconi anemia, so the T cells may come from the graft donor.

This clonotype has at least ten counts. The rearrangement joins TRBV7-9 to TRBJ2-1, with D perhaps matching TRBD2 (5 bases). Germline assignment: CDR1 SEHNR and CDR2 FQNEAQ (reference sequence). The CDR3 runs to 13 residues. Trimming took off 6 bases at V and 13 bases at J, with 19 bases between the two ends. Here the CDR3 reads CASRPGLSESQFF. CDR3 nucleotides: TGTGCCAGCAGACCAGGACTTAGCGAGTCCCAGTTCTTC.

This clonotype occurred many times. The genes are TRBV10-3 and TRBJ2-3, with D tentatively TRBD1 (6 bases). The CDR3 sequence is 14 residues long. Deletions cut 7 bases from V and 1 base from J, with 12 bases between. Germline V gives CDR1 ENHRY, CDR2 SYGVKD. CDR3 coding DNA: TGTGCCATCATGGGGAACAGGGGCACAGATACGCAGTATTTT. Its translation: CAIMGNRGTDTQYF.

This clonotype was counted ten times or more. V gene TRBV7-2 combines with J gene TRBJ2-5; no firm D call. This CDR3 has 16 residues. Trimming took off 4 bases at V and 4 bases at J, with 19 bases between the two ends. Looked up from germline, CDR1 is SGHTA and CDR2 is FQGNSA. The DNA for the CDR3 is TGTGCCAGCAGCTCCCGACACCTTCAATCAGGAGAGACCCAGTACTTC. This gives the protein CASSSRHLQSGETQYF. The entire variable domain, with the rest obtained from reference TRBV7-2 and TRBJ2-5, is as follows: GAGVSQSPSNKVTEKGKDVELRCDPISGHTALYWYRQSLGQGLEFLIYFQGNSAPDKSGLPSDRFSAERTGGSVSTLTIQRTQQEDSAVYLCASSSRHLQSGETQYFGPGTRLLVL.

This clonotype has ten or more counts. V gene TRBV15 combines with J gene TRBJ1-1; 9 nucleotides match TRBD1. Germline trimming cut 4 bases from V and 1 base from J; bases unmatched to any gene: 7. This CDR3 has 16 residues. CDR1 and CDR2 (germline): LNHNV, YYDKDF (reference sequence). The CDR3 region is CATSNTGGAGNTEAFF. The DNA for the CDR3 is TGTGCCACCAGCAATACAGGGGGCGCGGGGAACACTGAAGCTTTCTTT.

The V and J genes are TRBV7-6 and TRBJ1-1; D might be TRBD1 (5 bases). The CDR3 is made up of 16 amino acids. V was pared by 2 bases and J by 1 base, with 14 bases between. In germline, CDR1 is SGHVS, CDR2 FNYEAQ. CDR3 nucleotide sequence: TGTGCCAGCAGCTTACCCATTGACAGAGAGAACACTGAAGCTTTCTTT. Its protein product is CASSLPIDRENTEAFF.

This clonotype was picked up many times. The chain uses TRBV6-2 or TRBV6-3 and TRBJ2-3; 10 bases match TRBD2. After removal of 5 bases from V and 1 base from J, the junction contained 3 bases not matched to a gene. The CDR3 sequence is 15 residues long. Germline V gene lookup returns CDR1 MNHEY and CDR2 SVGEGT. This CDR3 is CASSRGTSGTDTQYF. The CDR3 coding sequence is TGTGCCAGCAGTCGCGGGACTAGCGGCACAGATACGCAGTATTTT.

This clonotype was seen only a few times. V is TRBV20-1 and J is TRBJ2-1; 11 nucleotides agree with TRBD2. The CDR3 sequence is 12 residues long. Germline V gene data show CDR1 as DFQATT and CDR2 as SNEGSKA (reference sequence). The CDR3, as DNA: TGCAGAGTAGCGGGAGGGCCCAATGAGCAGTTCTTC. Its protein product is CRVAGGPNEQFF.